The entry that follows covers one T cell receptor (beta chain) sequence. Germline V CDR1 and CDR2: SGHRS, YFSETQ. This CDR3 contains 18 residues. The V segment lost 4 bases and the J segment 1 base; nucleotides outside the gene matches: 8. Clones were sequenced by immunoSEQ multiplex PCR, and TCRdb holds only the in-frame ones, with some missing. Of tens of thousands of clones listed, around nine tenths are singletons. The sample belongs to a study of T cell changes during pregnancy in multiple sclerosis. The rearrangement links TRBV5-1 to TRBJ2-5; 15 bases are shared with TRBD2. This TCR came from a female donor with multiple sclerosis, enrolled in a pregnancy study. Here the sequenced sample was CD4+ T cells from peripheral blood mononuclear cells, taken after pregnancy. This CDR3 is CASSNGLAGGGAQETQYF. The CDR3 DNA sequence: TGCGCCAGCAGCAACGGACTAGCGGGAGGGGGGGCCCAAGAGACCCAGTACTTC.